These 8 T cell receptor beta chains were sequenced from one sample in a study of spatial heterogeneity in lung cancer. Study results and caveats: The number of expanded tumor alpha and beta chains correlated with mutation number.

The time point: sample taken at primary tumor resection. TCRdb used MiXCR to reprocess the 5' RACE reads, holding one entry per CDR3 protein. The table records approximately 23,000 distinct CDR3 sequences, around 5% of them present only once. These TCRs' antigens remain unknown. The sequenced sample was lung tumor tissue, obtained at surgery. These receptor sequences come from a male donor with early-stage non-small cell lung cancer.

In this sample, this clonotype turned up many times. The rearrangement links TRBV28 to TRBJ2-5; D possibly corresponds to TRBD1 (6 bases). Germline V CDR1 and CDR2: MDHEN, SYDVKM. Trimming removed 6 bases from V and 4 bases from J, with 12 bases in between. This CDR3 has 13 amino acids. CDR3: CASRPQGRETQYF. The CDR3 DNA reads TGTGCCAGCAGACCGCAGGGGAGAGAGACCCAGTACTTC.

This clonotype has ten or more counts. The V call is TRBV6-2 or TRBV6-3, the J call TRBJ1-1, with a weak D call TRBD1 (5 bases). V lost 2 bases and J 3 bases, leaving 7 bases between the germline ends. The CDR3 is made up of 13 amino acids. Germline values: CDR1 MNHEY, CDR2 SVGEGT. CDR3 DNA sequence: TGTGCCAGCAGTTACGGGGCGTACACTGAAGCTTTCTTT. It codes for CASSYGAYTEAFF.

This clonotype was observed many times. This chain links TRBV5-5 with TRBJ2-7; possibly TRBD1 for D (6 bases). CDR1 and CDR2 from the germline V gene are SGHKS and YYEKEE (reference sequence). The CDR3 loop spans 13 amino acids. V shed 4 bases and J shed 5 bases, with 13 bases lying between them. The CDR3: CASSPVGGHEQYF. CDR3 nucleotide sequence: TGTGCCAGCAGCCCCGTAGGGGGACACGAGCAGTACTTC.

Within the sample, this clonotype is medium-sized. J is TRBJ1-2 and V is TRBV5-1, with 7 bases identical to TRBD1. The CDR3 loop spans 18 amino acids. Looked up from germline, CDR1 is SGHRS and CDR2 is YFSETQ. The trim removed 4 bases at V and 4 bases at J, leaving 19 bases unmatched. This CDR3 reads CASSAPGTEFARFYGYTF. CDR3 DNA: TGCGCCAGCAGCGCCCCCGGGACAGAGTTCGCCCGCTTCTATGGCTACACCTTC.

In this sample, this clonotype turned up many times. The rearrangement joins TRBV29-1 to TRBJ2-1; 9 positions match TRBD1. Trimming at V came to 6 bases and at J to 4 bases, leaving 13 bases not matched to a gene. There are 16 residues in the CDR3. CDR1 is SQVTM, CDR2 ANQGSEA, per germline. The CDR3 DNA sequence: TGCAGCGTGGACCCCTTTACAGGGGGCGCTTACAATGAGCAGTTCTTC. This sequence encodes CSVDPFTGGAYNEQFF.

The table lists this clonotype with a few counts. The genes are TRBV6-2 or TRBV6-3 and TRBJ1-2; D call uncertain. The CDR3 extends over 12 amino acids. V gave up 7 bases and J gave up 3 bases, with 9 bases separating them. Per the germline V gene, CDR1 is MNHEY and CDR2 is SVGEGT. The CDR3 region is CASTGWDYGYTF. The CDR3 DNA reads TGTGCCAGCACGGGCTGGGACTATGGCTACACCTTC.

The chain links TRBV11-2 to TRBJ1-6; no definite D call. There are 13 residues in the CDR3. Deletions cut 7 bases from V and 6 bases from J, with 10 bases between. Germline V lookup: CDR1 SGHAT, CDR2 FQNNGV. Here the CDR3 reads CASTPIRNSPLHF. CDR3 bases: TGTGCCAGCACCCCGATTCGTAATTCACCCCTCCACTTT.

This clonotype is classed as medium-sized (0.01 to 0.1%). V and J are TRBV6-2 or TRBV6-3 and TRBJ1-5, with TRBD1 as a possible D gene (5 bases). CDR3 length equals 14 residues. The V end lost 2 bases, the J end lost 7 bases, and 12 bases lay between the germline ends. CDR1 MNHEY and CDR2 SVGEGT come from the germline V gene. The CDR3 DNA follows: TGTGCCAGCAGTTACGCGGGGGGAGGCCAGCCCCAGCATTTT. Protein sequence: CASSYAGGGQPQHF.